A selection of T cell receptor beta chains follows, all from one sample in a study of blood T cell repertoires in COVID-19. Here immunoSEQ multiplex PCR was the method, and the copy in TCRdb shows in-frame clones only, minus some. The table records about 270,000 clones, about nine tenths of them present only once. Source material: peripheral blood. These receptors originate from a man aged 40-50 years with active or convalescent COVID-19. Both conserved end residues are part of each CDR3.

V	J	CDR3
TRBV6-6	TRBJ1-1	CASSPADSMNTEAFF
TRBV12-3/TRBV12-4	TRBJ1-6	CASSLKSNSPLHF
TRBV14	TRBJ1-2	CASSPLTVDGYTF
TRBV19	TRBJ1-2	CASSMTGTRINYGYTF
TRBV27	TRBJ2-2	CASSTQGKSTGELFF
TRBV7-9	TRBJ1-2	CASSQTESPFFGYTF
TRBV6-1	TRBJ1-6	CASSEGQGNSPLHF
TRBV13	TRBJ1-6	CASSLGSSSYNSPLHF
TRBV6-5	TRBJ1-6	CASSDRDSYNSPLHF
TRBV5-1	TRBJ2-3	CASSISTDTQYF